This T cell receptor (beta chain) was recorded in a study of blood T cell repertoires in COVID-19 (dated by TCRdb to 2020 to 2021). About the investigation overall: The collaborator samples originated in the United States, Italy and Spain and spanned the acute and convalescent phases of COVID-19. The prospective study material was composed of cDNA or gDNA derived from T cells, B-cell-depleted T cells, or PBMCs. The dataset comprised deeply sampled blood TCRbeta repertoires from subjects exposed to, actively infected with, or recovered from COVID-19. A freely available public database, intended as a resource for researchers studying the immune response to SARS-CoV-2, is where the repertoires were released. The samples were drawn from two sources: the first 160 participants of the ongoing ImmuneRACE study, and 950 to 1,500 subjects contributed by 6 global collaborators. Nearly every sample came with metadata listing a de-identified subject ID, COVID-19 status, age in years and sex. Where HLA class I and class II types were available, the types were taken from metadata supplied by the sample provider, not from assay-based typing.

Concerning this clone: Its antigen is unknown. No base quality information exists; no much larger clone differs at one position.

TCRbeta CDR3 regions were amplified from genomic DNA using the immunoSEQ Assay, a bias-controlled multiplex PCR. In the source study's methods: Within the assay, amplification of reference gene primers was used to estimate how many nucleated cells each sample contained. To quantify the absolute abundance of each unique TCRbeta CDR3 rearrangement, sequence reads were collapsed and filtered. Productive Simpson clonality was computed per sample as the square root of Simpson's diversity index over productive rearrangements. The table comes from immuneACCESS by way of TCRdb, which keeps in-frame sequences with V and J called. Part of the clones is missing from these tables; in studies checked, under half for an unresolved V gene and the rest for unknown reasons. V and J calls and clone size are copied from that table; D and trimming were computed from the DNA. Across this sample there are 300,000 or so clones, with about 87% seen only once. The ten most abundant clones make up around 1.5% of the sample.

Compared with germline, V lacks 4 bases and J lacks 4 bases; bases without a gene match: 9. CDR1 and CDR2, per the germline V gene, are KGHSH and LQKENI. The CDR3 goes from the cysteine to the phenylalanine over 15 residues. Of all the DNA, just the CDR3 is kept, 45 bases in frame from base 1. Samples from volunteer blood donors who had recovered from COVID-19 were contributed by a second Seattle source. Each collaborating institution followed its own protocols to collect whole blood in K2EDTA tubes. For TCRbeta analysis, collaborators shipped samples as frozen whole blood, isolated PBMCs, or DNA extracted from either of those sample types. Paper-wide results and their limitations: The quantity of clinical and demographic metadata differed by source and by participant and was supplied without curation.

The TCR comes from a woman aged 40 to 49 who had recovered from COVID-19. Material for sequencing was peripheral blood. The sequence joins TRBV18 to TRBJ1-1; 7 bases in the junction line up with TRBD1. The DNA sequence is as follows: TGTGCCAGCTCACAACTGACAGGGACGGGCACTGAAGCTTTCTTT. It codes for CASSQLTGTGTEAFF.